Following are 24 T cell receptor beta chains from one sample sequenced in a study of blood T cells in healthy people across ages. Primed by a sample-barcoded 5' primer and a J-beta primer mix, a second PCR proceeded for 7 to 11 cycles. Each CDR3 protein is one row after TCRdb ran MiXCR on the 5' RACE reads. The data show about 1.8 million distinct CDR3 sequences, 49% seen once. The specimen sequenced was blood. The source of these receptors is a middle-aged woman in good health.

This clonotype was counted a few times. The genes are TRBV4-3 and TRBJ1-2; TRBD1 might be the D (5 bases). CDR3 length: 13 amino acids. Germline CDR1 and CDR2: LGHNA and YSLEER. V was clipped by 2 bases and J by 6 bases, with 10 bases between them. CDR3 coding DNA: TGCGCCAGCAGCCAACAGGGAAATGATGGCTACACCTTC. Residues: CASSQQGNDGYTF.

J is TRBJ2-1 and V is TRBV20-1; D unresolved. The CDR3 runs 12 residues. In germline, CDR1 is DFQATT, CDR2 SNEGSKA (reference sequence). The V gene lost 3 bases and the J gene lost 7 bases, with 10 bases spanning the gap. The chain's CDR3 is CSASETTNEQFF. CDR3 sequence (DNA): TGCAGTGCTAGTGAAACTACTAATGAGCAGTTCTTC.

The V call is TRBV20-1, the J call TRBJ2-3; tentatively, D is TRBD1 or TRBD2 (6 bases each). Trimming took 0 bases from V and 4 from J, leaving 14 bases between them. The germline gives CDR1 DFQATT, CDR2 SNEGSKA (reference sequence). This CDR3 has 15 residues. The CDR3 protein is CSARDGGGSADTQYF. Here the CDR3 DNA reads TGCAGTGCTAGAGACGGAGGGGGGTCGGCAGATACGCAGTATTTT.

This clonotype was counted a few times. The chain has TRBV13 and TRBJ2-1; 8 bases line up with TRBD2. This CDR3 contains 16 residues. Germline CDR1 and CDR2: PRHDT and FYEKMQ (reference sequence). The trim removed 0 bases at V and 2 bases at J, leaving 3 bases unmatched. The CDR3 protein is CASSLGGSGAYNEQFF. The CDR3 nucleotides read TGTGCCAGCAGCTTAGGCGGTAGCGGGGCCTACAATGAGCAGTTCTTC.

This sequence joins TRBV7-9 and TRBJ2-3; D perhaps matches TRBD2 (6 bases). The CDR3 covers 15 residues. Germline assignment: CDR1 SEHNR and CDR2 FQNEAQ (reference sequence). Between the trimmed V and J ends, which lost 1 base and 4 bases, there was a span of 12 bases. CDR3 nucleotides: TGTGCCAGCAGCTTAGTGGTCGGGGGATCAGATACGCAGTATTTT. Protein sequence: CASSLVVGGSDTQYF.

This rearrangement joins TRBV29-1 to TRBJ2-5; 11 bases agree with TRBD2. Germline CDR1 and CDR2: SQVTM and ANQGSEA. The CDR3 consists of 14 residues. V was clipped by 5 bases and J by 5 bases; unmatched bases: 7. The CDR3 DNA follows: TGCAGCGTTACCCTAGCGGGGGGTTGGGAGACCCAGTACTTC. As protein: CSVTLAGGWETQYF.

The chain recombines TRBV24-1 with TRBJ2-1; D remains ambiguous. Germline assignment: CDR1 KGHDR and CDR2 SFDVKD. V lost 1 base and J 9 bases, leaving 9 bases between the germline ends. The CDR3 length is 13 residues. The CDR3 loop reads CATSDLFLGEQFF. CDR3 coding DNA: TGTGCCACCAGTGATTTATTCCTGGGTGAGCAGTTCTTC.

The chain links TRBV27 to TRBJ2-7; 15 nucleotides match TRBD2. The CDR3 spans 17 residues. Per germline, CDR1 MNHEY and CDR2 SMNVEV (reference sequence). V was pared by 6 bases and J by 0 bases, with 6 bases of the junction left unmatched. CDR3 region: CASSPGLAGGSSYEQYF. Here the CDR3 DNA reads TGTGCCAGCAGCCCCGGACTAGCGGGGGGGAGCTCCTACGAGCAGTACTTC.

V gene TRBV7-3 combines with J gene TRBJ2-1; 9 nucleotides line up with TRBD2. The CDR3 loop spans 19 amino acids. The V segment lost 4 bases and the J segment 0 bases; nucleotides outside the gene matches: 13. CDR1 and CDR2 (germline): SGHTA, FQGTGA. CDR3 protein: CASSSGGTSLLRSYNEQFF. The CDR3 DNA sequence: TGTGCCAGCAGCTCAGGGGGGACTAGCTTGTTACGCTCCTACAATGAGCAGTTCTTC. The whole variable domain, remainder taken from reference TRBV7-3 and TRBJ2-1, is GAGVSQTPSNKVTEKGKYVELRCDPISGHTALYWYRQSLGQGPEFLIYFQGTGAADDSGLPNDRFFAVRPEGSVSTLKIQRTERGDSAVYLCASSSGGTSLLRSYNEQFFGPGTRLTVL.

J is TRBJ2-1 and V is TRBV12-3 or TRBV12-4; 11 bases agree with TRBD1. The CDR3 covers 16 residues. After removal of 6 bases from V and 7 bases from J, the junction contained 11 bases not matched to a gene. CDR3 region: CASRTNLGQGANEQFF. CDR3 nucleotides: TGTGCCAGCAGGACAAACCTCGGACAGGGGGCAAATGAGCAGTTCTTC.

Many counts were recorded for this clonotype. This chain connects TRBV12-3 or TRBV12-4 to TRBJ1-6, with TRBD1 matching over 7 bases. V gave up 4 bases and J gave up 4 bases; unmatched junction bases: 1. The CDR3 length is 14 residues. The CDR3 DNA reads TGTGCCAGCAGTTACAGGGGTTATAATTCACCCCTCCACTTT. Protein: CASSYRGYNSPLHF.

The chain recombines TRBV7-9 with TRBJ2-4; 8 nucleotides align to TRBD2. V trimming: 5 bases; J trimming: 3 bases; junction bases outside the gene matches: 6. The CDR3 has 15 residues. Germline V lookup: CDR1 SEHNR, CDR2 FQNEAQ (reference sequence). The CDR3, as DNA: TGTGCCAGCAGCCCGGGGGGGGCCGGCAAAAACATTCAGTACTTC. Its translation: CASSPGGAGKNIQYF.

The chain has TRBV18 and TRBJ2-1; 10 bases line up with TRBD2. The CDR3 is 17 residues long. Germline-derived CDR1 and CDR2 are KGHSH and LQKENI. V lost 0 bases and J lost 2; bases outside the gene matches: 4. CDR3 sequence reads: CASSPPSSGGAYNEQFF. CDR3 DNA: TGTGCCAGCTCACCACCGTCAAGCGGGGGGGCCTACAATGAGCAGTTCTTC.

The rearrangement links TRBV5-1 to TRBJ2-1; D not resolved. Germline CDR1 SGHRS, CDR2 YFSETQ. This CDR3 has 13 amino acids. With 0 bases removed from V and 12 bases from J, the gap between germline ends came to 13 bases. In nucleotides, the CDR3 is TGCGCCAGCAGCTTGGTCCTGGATAACGTGCAGTTCTTC. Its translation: CASSLVLDNVQFF.

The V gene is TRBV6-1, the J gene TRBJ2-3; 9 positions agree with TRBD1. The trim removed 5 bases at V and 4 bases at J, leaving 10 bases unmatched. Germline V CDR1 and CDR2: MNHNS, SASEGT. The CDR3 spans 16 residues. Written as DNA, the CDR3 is TGTGCCAGCAGTCTCTTCAACAGGGGGCTTTCAGATACGCAGTATTTT. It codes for CASSLFNRGLSDTQYF.

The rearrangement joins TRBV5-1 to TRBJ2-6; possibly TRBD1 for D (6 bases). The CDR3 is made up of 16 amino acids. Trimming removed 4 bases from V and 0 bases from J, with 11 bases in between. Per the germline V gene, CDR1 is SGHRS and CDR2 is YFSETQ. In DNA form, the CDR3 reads TGCGCCAGCAGCGGCACAGGGTTCTCTGGGGCCAACGTCCTGACTTTC. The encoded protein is CASSGTGFSGANVLTF.

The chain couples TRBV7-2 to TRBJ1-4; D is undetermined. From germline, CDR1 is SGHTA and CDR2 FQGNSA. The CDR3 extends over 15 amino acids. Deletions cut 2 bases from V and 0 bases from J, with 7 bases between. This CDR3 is CASSLHSTTNEKLFF. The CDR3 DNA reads TGTGCCAGCAGCTTACACTCTACAACTAATGAAAAACTGTTTTTT.

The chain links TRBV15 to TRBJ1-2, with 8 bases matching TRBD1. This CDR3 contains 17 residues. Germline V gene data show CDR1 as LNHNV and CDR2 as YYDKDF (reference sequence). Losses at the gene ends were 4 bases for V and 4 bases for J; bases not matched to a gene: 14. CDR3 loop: CATSKLGQGGLSYGYTF. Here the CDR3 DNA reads TGTGCCACCAGCAAGCTAGGACAGGGCGGCCTTTCCTATGGCTACACCTTC.

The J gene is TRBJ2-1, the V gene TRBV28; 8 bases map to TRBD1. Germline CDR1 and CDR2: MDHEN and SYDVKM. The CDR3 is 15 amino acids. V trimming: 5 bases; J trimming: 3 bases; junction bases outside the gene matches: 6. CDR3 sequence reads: CASSDEDRDYNEQFF. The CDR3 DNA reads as TGTGCCAGCAGTGATGAGGACAGGGACTACAATGAGCAGTTCTTC.

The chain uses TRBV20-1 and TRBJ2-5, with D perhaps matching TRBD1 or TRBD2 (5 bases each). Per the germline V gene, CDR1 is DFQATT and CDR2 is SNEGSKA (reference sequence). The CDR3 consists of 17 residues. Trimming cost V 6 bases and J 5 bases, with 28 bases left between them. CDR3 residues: CSAPTRHPRGLRETQYF. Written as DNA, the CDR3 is TGCAGTGCCCCAACTAGACATCCCCGGGGCTTGAGGGAGACCCAGTACTTC.

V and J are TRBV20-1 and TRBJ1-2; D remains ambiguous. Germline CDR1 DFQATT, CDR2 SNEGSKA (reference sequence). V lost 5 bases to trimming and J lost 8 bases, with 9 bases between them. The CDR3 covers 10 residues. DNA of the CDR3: TGCAGTGCTCATATTGCAGGCTACACCTTC. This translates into CSAHIAGYTF.

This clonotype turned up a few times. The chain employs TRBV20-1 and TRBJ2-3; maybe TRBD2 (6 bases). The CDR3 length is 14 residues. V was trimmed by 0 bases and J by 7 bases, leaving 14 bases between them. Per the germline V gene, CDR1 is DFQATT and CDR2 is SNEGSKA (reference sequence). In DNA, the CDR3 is TGCAGTGCTAGAGACCCACTAGCTCCTAATACGCAGTATTTT. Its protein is CSARDPLAPNTQYF.

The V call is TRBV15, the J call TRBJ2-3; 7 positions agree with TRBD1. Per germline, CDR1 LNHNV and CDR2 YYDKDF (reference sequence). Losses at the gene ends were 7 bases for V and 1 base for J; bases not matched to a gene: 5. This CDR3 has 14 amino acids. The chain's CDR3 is CATTGGRGTDTQYF. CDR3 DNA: TGTGCCACCACAGGGGGAAGAGGCACAGATACGCAGTATTTT. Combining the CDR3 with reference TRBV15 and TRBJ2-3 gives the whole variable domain DAMVIQNPRYQVTQFGKPVTLSCSQTLNHNVMYWYQQKSSQAPKLLFHYYDKDFNNEADTPDNFQSRRPNTSFCFLDIRSPGLGDTAMYLCATTGGRGTDTQYFGPGTRLTVL.

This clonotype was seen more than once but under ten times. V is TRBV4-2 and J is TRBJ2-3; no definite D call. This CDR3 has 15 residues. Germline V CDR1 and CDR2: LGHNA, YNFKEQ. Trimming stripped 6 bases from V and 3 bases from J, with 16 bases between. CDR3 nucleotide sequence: TGTGCCAGCAGTCCAAGCAAGGATTTGACAGATACGCAGTATTTT. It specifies CASSPSKDLTDTQYF.